The clone carrying this T cell receptor beta chain was detected only once. In the same sample, other DNA sequences code for this CDR3. The germline V gene has CDR1 SEHNR and CDR2 FQNEAQ (reference sequence). The length of the CDR3 is 15 residues. With 5 bases clipped from V and 4 bases from J, the junction kept 8 bases outside the gene matches. This entry comes from a study of blood T cell repertoires in COVID-19. Turning to the study itself: Samples taken during acute and convalescent COVID-19 were collected in the United States, Italy and Spain. T cells, B-cell-depleted T cells, or PBMCs provided the cDNA or gDNA that served as material.

Methods used by the authors: Estimation of nucleated cell counts relied on the amplification of reference gene primers. The table came from immunoSEQ multiplex PCR; TCRdb's copy has only in-frame clones and leaves some out. Clonal size and the V and J genes are those of that table, whereas D and trimming came from the DNA. This sample has some 98,000 clones, with 70% to 85% found just once. What was sequenced was peripheral blood. The receptor was isolated from a man between 60 and 75 years old with acute or convalescent COVID-19. The rearrangement links TRBV7-9 to TRBJ2-1; 7 positions match TRBD1. In DNA, the CDR3 is TGTGCCAGCAGCCTCCGACAGGGCGGGTACAATGAGCAGTTCTTC. This translates into CASSLRQGGYNEQFF.